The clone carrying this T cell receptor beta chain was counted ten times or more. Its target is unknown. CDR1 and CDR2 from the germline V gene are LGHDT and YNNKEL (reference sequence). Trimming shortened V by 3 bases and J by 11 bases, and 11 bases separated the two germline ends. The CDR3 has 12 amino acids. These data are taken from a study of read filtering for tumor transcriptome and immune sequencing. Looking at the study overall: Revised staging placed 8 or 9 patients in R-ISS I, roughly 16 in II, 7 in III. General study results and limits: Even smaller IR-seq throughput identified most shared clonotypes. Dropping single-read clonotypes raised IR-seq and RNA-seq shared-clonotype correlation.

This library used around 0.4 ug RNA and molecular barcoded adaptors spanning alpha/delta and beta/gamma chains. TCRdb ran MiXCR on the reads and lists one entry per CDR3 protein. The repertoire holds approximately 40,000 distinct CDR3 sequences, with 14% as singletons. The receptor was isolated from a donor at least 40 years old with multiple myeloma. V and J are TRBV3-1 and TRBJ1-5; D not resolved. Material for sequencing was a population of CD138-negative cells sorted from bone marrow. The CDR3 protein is CASSQGPTTQHF. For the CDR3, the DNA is TGTGCCAGCAGCCAGGGCCCGACAACCCAGCATTTT.